This T cell receptor beta chain appears in the sequencing data of a study of shared clonotypes between healthy human individuals. Germline loops: CDR1 MNHEY, CDR2 SVGAGI. Trimming removed 8 bases from V and 8 bases from J; junction bases left unmatched: 3. CDR3 length equals 11 residues. Sequencing was performed with immunoSEQ multiplex PCR; in TCRdb, only in-frame clones are kept and a portion is missing. Of around 510,000 clones in the sample, around 95% are singletons; the top ten hold about 0.059%. This sequence was found in a woman in her twenties or thirties in good health. The chain couples TRBV6-5 to TRBJ2-3, with 8 positions matching TRBD1. The sample consisted of naive CD4+ T cells sorted from blood. The subset denotes: CD45RA+ positively selected. CDR3 protein: CASQQGGTQYF. CDR3 in DNA: TGTGCCAGCCAACAGGGGGGTACGCAGTATTTT.